One sample yielded the 20 T cell receptor beta chains listed below, sequenced in a study of blood T cell repertoires in COVID-19. The repertoire was sequenced with immunoSEQ multiplex PCR; TCRdb's copy has only in-frame clones and lacks some. Among approximately 390,000 clones, around 90% were seen once, and the ten largest hold about 2.1%. Sample: PBMCs or T cells enriched from blood (not recorded which). The receptors come from a woman in her thirties or forties with acute COVID-19.

The V call is TRBV11-2, the J call TRBJ2-7; D gene ambiguous. Germline V gene lookup returns CDR1 SGHAT and CDR2 FQNNGV. Trimming cost V 0 bases and J 5 bases, with 14 bases left between them. This CDR3 comprises 15 residues. The CDR3 is CASSLDFGRPHEQYF. In nucleotides, the CDR3 is TGTGCCAGCAGCTTAGATTTTGGCAGGCCCCACGAGCAGTACTTC. The full variable domain, with the rest looked up from reference TRBV11-2 and TRBJ2-7, is EAGVAQSPRYKIIEKRQSVAFWCNPISGHATLYWYQQILGQGPKLLIQFQNNGVVDDSQLPKDRFSAERLKGVDSTLKIQPAKLEDSAVYLCASSLDFGRPHEQYFGPGTRLTVT.

This chain links TRBV11-2 with TRBJ2-7; possible D gene TRBD2, 6 bases. The CDR3 has 14 residues. The V gene lost 1 base and the J gene lost 7 bases, with 14 bases spanning the gap. The germline CDR1 and CDR2 sequences are SGHAT and FQNNGV. The CDR3 DNA reads as TGTGCCAGCAGCTTAGCGGGGGACGCTAGAGAGCAGTACTTC. Translated: CASSLAGDAREQYF.

In its sample, this clone was seen once. This chain links TRBV21-1 with TRBJ2-2; the listed D gene, TRBD2, was not tested against the DNA. TRBV21-1 is designated a pseudogene. The CDR3 contains 18 residues. The CDR3 region has the DNA TGTGCCAGCAGCGCCAAACCAAACCTGGCGGGTCTAACCGGGGAGCTGTTTTTT. Translated: CASSAKPNLAGLTGELFF.

The genes are TRBV18 and TRBJ2-4, with TRBD1 identical over 7 bases. Germline V lookup: CDR1 KGHSH, CDR2 LQKENI. CDR3 length: 15 residues. The V gene end was trimmed by 2 bases and the J gene end by 8 bases; junction bases not matched to a gene: 9. DNA for the CDR3: TGTGCCAGCTCACCATGGGAGAGGGGGCTGGACATTCAGTACTTC. Protein sequence: CASSPWERGLDIQYF.

V usage is TRBV11-2 and J usage is TRBJ2-5, with D possibly matching TRBD2 (5 bases). The germline V gene encodes CDR1 SGHAT and CDR2 FQNNGV. This CDR3 is built from 17 residues. The germline V and J ends were trimmed by 0 bases and 4 bases, with 18 bases remaining between them. CDR3 region: CASSLDLWRKLGETQYF. CDR3 nucleotide sequence: TGTGCCAGCAGCTTAGATCTTTGGAGGAAATTAGGAGAGACCCAGTACTTC.

The rearrangement uses TRBV6-6 and TRBJ1-5; no clear D gene. The CDR3 length is 16 residues. The V gene's germline CDR1 is MNHNY and CDR2 SVGAGI (reference sequence). The ends were cut back, 10 bases at V and 4 bases at J, with 23 bases in the middle. CDR3 DNA: TGTGCCACCGTACAGAGTTATGGACTGACAAATCAGCCCCAGCATTTT. It specifies CATVQSYGLTNQPQHF.

This chain connects TRBV21-1 to TRBJ1-2. TRBV21-1 corresponds to a pseudogene. The CDR3 runs 12 residues. CDR3 sequence reads: CASSLGSRGYTF. CDR3 coding DNA: TGTGCCAGCAGTTTAGGGAGCCGAGGCTACACCTTC.

The chain carries TRBV19 and TRBJ1-6; perhaps TRBD1 as D (6 bases). Germline CDR1 and CDR2: LNHDA and SQIVND (reference sequence). The CDR3 extends over 16 amino acids. Deletions cut 4 bases from V and 2 bases from J, with 12 bases between. The DNA for the CDR3 is TGTGCCAGTAGTACAGGGGCGAGTGCCTATAATTCACCCCTCCACTTT. Its translation is CASSTGASAYNSPLHF.

The J gene is TRBJ2-7, the V gene TRBV7-8; D ambiguous. The CDR3 loop spans 14 amino acids. CDR1 is SGHVS and CDR2 is FQNEAQ in the germline V gene. Trimming stripped 1 base from V and 2 bases from J, with 9 bases between. CDR3: CASSLGPQTYEQYF. DNA for the CDR3: TGTGCCAGCAGCTTAGGGCCGCAGACCTACGAGCAGTACTTC.

The chain is built from TRBV18 and TRBJ1-4; 8 nucleotides line up with TRBD1. With V trimmed by 2 bases and J by 3 bases, 2 bases remained unmatched. The CDR3 runs to 15 residues. Germline V lookup: CDR1 KGHSH, CDR2 LQKENI. CDR3 sequence (DNA): TGTGCCAGCTCACCAGGACAGGGCCCTAATGAAAAACTGTTTTTT. Translated: CASSPGQGPNEKLFF.

The chain employs TRBV30 and TRBJ2-3, with 13 bases lining up with TRBD2. The CDR3 consists of 16 residues. J gave up 5 bases and V 1 base, and 6 bases lay outside the gene matches. Per the germline V gene, CDR1 is GTSNPN and CDR2 is SVGIG (reference sequence). CDR3 region: CAWSAQLAGGRDTQYF. CDR3 in DNA: TGTGCCTGGAGTGCCCAACTAGCGGGGGGGCGAGATACGCAGTATTTT.

The genes are TRBV5-8 and TRBJ1-1; D may be TRBD1 (6 bases). CDR3 length: 15 amino acids. V gave up 0 bases and J gave up 5 bases, with 14 bases separating them. Per germline, CDR1 SGHTS and CDR2 YDEGEE. This CDR3 is CASSLGSQGNTEAFF. The CDR3 DNA is TGTGCCAGCAGCTTGGGGTCGCAGGGGAATACTGAAGCTTTCTTT.

The chain recombines TRBV7-9 with TRBJ2-7; tentative D call: TRBD2 (5 bases). Germline V gene data show CDR1 as SEHNR and CDR2 as FQNEAQ (reference sequence). This CDR3 contains 16 residues. With 0 bases removed from V and 3 bases from J, the gap between germline ends came to 15 bases. The CDR3 DNA is TGTGCCAGCAGCTTAGCGGAGACTCAAGCGGACTACGAGCAGTACTTC. This translates into CASSLAETQADYEQYF.

The V and J genes are TRBV3-1 (or the pseudogene TRBV3-2) and TRBJ2-7, with 7 nucleotides matching TRBD1. There are 13 residues in the CDR3. V lost 4 bases to trimming and J lost 7 bases; unmatched junction nucleotides: 7. The germline V gene encodes CDR1 LGHDT and CDR2 YNNKEL (reference sequence). This chain's CDR3 is CASSRGQAGEQYF. As DNA, the CDR3 is TGTGCCAGCAGCCGCGGACAGGCAGGGGAGCAGTACTTC.

The chain combines TRBV30 with TRBJ1-2; TRBD1 aligns across 8 bases. The V and J ends lost 3 bases and 4 bases, in that order; junction bases with no gene match: 10. Germline CDR1 GTSNPN, CDR2 SVGIG (reference sequence). There are 15 residues in the CDR3. CDR3: CAWSLGTGLGYGYTF. The CDR3 DNA sequence: TGTGCCTGGAGCCTCGGGACAGGTTTGGGCTATGGCTACACCTTC.

For the CDR3, the DNA is TGCAGCGTGAGCCAGGGTCGGAACTATGGCTACACCTTC. The encoded protein is CSVSQGRNYGYTF. V usage is TRBV29-1 and J usage is TRBJ1-2, with D possibly being TRBD1 (5 bases). Trimming left V 6 bases short and J 2 bases short, with 13 bases between. Germline values: CDR1 SQVTM, CDR2 ANQGSEA. The CDR3 length is 13 residues.

The genes are TRBV10-1 and TRBJ2-5; a weak D match, TRBD1 (6 bases). CDR1 and CDR2 from the germline V gene are WNHNN and SYGVQD (reference sequence). This CDR3 spans 15 amino acids. V was clipped by 6 bases and J by 5 bases, with 19 bases between them. CDR3 protein: CASSPEGELAETQYF. CDR3 nucleotides: TGCGCCAGCAGCCCTGAGGGGGAGTTGGCGGAGACCCAGTACTTC.

The CDR3 nucleotides are TGTGCTAGTGGTGATGGGACAATATCTGGAAACACCATATATTTT. Encoded protein: CASGDGTISGNTIYF. The V and J genes are TRBV12-5 and TRBJ1-3, with a weak D call TRBD1 (6 bases). The germline V gene encodes CDR1 LGHNT and CDR2 FRNRAP. V lost 5 bases to trimming and J lost 1 base, with 12 bases between them. The CDR3 loop spans 15 amino acids.

J is TRBJ1-2 and V is TRBV13; the match to TRBD1 covers 9 bases. Germline values: CDR1 PRHDT, CDR2 FYEKMQ (reference sequence). The CDR3 sequence is 13 residues long. The V gene end was trimmed by 5 bases and the J gene end by 4 bases; junction bases not matched to a gene: 2. The chain's CDR3 is CASSQDRGYGYTF. The CDR3 DNA is TGTGCCAGCAGCCAGGACAGGGGCTATGGCTACACCTTC.

The chain couples TRBV5-4 to TRBJ1-1; D is possibly TRBD1 (5 bases). The CDR3 runs 14 residues. Trimming stripped 4 bases from V and 1 base from J, with 11 bases between. In germline, CDR1 is SGHNT, CDR2 YYREEE (reference sequence). The CDR3 loop reads CASSQTTANTEAFF. CDR3 nucleotides: TGTGCCAGCAGCCAAACGACAGCGAACACTGAAGCTTTCTTT.